This T cell receptor (beta chain) was captured by sequencing in a study of CD8+ T cells in alopecia areata. General study findings and limits: Among the 100 top clones, expanded CD8+ clones, like scalp clonality, were significantly decreased by tofacitinib.

To note about this clone: As yet, its antigen is unknown.

The germline gives CDR1 SGHKS, CDR2 YYEKEE (reference sequence). Trimming at V came to 5 bases and at J to 1 base, leaving 8 bases not matched to a gene. The CDR3 has 15 amino acids. Stated treatment: oral pan-JAK inhibitor, 5-10 mg twice daily. Sampling of alopecia areata patients yielded lesional scalp punch biopsies as well as peripheral blood. Sequencing relied on a cDNA template that was reverse transcribed from extracted RNA. The data were produced by immunoSEQ multiplex PCR, yet TCRdb's version contains in-frame clones alone and is incomplete. Here the sample spans about 2,100 clones, about three quarters being singletons.

The sequence was collected from a human donor with alopecia areata. The V call is TRBV5-5, the J call TRBJ2-5; 7 nucleotides align to TRBD2. The sample consisted of skin, taken at week 44, from a patient treated with tofacitinib. The CDR3 DNA reads as TGTGCCAGCAGGCCTCGACTAGCCCTCCAAGAGACCCAGTACTTC. Encoded protein: CASRPRLALQETQYF.